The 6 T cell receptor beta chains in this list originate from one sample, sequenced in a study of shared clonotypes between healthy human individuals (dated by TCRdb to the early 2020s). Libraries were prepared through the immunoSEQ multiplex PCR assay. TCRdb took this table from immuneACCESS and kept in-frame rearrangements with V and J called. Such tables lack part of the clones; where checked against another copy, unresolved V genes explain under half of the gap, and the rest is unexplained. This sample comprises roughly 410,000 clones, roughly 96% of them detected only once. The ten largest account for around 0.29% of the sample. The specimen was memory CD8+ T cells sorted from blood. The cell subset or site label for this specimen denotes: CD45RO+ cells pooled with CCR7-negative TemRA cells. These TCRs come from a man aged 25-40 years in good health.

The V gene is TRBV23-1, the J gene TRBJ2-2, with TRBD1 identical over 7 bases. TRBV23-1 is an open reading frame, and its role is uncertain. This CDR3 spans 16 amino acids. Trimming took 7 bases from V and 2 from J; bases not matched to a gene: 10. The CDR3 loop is CASTFPGQKNTGELFF. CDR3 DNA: TGCGCCAGCACCTTCCCGGGACAGAAAAACACCGGGGAGCTGTTTTTT.

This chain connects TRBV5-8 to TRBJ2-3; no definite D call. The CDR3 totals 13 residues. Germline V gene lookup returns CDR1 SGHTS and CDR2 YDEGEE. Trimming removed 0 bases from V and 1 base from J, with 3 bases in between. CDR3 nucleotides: TGTGCCAGCAGCTTGGGGGGCACAGATACGCAGTATTTT. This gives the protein CASSLGGTDTQYF.

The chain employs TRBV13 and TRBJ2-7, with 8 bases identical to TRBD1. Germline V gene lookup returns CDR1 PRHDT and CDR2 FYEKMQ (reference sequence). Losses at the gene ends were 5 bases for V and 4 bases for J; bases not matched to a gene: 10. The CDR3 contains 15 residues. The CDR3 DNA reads TGTGCCAGCAGCCCACGGAGACAGGGGAAGTACGAGCAGTACTTC. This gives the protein CASSPRRQGKYEQYF.

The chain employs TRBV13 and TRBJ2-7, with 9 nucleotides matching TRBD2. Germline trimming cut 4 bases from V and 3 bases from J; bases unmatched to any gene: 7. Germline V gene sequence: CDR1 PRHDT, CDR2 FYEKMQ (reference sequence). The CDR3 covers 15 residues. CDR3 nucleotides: TGTGCCAGCAGCTCGTTAGCGGGAGTCGGCTACGAGCAGTACTTC. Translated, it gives CASSSLAGVGYEQYF.

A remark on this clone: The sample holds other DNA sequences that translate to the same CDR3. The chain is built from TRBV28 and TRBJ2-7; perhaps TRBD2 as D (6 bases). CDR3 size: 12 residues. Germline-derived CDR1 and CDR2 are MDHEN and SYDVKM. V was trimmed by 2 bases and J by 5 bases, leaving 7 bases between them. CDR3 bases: TGTGCCAGCAGTTTAGGCGGGAACGAGCAGTACTTC. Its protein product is CASSLGGNEQYF.

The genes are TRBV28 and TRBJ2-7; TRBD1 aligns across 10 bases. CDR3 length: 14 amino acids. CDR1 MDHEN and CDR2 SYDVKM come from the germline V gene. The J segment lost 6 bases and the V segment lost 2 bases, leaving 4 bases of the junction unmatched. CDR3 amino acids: CASSLGDRGGEQYF. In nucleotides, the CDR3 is TGTGCCAGCAGTTTAGGGGACAGGGGAGGCGAGCAGTACTTC.